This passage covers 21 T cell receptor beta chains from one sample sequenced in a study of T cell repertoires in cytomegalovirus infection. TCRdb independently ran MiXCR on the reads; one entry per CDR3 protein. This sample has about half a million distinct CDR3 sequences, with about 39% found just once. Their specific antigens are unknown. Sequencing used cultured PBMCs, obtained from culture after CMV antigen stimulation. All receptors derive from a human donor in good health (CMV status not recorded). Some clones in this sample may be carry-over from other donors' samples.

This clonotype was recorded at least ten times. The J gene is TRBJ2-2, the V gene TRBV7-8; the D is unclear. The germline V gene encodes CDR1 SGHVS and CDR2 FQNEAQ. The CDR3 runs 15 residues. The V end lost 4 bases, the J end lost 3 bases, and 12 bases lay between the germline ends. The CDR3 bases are TGTGCCAGCAGCTCATATATAGAGGACACCGGGGAGCTGTTTTTT. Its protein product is CASSSYIEDTGELFF.

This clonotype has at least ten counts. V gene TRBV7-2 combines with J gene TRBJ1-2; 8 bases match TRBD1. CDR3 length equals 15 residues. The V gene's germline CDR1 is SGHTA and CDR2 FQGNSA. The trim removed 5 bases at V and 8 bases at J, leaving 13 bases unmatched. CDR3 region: CASSPQGAADLGYTF. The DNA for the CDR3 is TGTGCCAGCAGCCCGCAGGGGGCGGCGGATTTGGGCTACACCTTC.

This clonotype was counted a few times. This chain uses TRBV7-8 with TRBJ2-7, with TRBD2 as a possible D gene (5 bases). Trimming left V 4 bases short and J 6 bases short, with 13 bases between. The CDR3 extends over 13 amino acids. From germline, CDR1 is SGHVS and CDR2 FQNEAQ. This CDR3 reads CASSSVARSEQYF. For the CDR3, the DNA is TGTGCCAGCAGCTCCGTAGCGAGGTCCGAGCAGTACTTC.

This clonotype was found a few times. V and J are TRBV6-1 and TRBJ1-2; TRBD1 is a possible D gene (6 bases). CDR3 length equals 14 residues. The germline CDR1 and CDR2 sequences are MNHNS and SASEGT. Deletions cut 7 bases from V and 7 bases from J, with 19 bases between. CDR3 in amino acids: CASTRGPAGGGYTF. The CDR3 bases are TGTGCCAGCACCAGGGGCCCCGCGGGGGGTGGCTACACCTTC.

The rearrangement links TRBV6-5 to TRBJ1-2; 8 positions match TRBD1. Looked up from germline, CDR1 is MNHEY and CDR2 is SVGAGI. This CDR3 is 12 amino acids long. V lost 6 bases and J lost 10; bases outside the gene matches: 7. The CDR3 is CASSRQGRNYTF. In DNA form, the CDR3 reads TGTGCCAGCAGCAGACAGGGGAGGAACTACACCTTC.

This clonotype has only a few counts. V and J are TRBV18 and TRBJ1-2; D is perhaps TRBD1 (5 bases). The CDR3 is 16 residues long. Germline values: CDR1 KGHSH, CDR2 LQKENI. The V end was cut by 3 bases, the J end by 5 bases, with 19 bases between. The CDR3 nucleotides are TGTGCCAGCTCACCGCGCCTTGACAGACCCTCATATGGCTACACCTTC. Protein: CASSPRLDRPSYGYTF.

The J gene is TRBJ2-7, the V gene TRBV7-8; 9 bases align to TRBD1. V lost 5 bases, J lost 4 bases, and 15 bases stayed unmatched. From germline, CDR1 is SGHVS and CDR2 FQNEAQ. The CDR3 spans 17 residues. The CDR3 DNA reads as TGTGCCAGCAGCCCCATAAGGACCGGGACAGGGCTTTACGAGCAGTACTTC. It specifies CASSPIRTGTGLYEQYF.

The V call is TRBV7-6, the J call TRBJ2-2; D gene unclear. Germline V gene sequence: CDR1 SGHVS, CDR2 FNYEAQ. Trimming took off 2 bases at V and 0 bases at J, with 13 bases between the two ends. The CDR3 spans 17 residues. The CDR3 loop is CASSLRHQSANTGELFF. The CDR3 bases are TGTGCCAGCAGCTTACGACACCAAAGCGCGAACACCGGGGAGCTGTTTTTT.

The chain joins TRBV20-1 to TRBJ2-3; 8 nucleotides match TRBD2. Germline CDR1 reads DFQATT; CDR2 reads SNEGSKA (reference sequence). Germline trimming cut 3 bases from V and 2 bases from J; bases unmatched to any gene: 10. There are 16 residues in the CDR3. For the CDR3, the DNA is TGCAGTGCTAGTGACTTTAGCGGGGTGAACACAGATACGCAGTATTTT. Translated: CSASDFSGVNTDTQYF.

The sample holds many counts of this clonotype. CDR3 DNA: TGTGCCAGCAGCTTAGCGGGAGGCGCTGAAGCTTTCTTT. Its translation is CASSLAGGAEAFF. The J gene is TRBJ1-1, the V gene TRBV7-2; D call uncertain. The CDR3 runs to 13 residues. V was pared by 0 bases and J by 6 bases, with 8 bases between. Germline-derived CDR1 and CDR2 are SGHTA and FQGNSA.

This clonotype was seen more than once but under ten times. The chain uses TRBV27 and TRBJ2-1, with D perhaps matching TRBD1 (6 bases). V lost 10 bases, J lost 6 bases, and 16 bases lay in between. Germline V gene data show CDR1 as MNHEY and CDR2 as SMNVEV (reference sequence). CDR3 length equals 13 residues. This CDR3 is CATESGTPNEQFF. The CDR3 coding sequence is TGTGCCACCGAGTCCGGGACACCCAATGAGCAGTTCTTC.

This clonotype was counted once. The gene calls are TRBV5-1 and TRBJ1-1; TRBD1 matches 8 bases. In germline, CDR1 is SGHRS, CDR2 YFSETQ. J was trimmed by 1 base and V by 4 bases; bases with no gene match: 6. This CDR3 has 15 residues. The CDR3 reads CASSARDRQNTEAFF. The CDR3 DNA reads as TGCGCCAGCAGCGCACGGGACAGGCAGAACACTGAAGCTTTCTTT.

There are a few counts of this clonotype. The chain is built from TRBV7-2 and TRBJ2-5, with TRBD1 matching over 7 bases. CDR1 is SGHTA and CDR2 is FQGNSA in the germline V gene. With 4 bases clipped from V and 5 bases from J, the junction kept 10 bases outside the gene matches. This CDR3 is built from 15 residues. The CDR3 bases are TGTGCCAGCAGCTCTGACCCGGACAGGTTTGAGACCCAGTACTTC. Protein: CASSSDPDRFETQYF.

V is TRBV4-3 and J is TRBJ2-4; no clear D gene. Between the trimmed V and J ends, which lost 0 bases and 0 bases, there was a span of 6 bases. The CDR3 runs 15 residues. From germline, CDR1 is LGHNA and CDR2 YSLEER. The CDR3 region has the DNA TGCGCCAGCAGCCAAGAGTTTCTAGCCAAAAACATTCAGTACTTC. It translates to CASSQEFLAKNIQYF.

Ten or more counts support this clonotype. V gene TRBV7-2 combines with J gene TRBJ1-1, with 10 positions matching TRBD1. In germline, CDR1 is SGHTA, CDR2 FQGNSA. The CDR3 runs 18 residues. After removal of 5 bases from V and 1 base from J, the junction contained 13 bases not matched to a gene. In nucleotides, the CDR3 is TGTGCCAGCAGCCTCCGATCGGGACAGGGGTTGACGAACACTGAAGCTTTCTTT. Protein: CASSLRSGQGLTNTEAFF.

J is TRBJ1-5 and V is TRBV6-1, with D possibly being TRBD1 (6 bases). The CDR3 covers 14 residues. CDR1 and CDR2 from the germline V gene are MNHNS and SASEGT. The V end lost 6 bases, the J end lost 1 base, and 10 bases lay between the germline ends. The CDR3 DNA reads TGTGCCAGCAGGGACAGAAGGAGCAATCAGCCCCAGCATTTT. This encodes CASRDRRSNQPQHF.

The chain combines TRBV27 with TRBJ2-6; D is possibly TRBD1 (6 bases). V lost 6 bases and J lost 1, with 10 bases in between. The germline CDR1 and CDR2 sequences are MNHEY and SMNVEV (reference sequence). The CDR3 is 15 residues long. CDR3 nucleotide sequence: TGTGCCAGCAGAACTACAGGGTCTGGGGCCAACGTCCTGACTTTC. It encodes CASRTTGSGANVLTF.

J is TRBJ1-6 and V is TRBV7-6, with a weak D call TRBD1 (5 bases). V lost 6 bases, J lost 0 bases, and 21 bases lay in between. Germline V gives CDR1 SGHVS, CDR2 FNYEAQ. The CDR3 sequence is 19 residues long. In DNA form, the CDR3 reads TGTGCCAGCAGGTTATCCTTCGACCGCCAGGGCTCCTATAATTCACCCCTCCACTTT. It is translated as CASRLSFDRQGSYNSPLHF.

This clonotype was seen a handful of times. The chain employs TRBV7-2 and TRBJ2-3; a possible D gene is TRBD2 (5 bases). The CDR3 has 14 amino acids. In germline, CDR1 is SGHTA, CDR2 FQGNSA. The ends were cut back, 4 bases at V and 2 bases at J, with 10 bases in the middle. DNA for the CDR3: TGTGCCAGCAGCTCTGTCCTAGCCACAGATACGCAGTATTTT. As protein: CASSSVLATDTQYF.

CDR3 DNA: TGTGCCAGCAGACGGGGGGGTAGCGGGAGGGGATCCGGTGAGTTCTTC. Translation gives CASRRGGSGRGSGEFF. J is TRBJ2-1 and V is TRBV19; 11 bases map to TRBD2. Unmatched junction bases numbered 21, after V lost 9 bases and J lost 14 bases. Germline CDR1 reads LNHDA; CDR2 reads SQIVND (reference sequence). This CDR3 has 16 residues.

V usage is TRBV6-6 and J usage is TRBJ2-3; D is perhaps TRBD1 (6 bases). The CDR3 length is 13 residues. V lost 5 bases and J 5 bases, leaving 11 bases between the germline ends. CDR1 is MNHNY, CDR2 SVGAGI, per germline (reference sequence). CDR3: CASSVGGRDTQYF. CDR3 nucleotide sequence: TGTGCCAGCAGTGTAGGGGGAAGAGATACGCAGTATTTT.